The clone carrying this T cell receptor beta chain has just one count. Its antigen remains unknown. This sample is part of a study of identical twins. Notes on the study in general: The degree of excess twin sharing was weaker in beta out-of-frame sequences. The more abundant beta clonotypes in cord blood had fewer insertions, and memory repertoires did not show this.

Healthy Caucasians made up all donors. TCRdb reprocessed the 5' RACE reads with MiXCR, giving one entry per CDR3 protein. Among 18,000 or so distinct CDR3 sequences listed, just under 70% were seen once. CDR3 size: 14 residues. V was clipped by 4 bases and J by 6 bases, with 13 bases between them. Germline V CDR1 and CDR2: SGHTA, FQGTGA. Specimen: memory (CD45RO+) T cells sorted from blood. This TCR came from a woman between 18 and 30 years old in good health. This table probably holds off-target reads from a library built for another chain. The J gene is TRBJ2-1, the V gene TRBV7-3; maybe TRBD2 (5 bases). CDR3 nucleotides: TGTGCCAGCAGCTCCCCACTAGTCTCCAATGAGCAGTTCTTC. Translation gives CASSSPLVSNEQFF.